These T cell receptor beta chains were read from a single sample in a study of blood T cell repertoires in COVID-19. Repertoires were generated with immunoSEQ multiplex PCR, while TCRdb's copy carries only in-frame clones and drops some. The sample records around 300,000 clones, around 86% being singletons. The sequenced sample consisted of peripheral blood. The origin of the receptors is a human donor in a cohort sampled during active COVID-19. Each CDR3 is given with its conserved first and last residue. A D gene is named only where the DNA matches it firmly. Clone size appears in some rows only: once, few, many, or a class for an expanded clone.

j_call,d_call,clone_size,v_call,cdr3_aa,cdr3_nt
TRBJ2-7,NA,NA,TRBV11-2,CASSLVAISSYEQYF,TGTGCCAGCAGCTTAGTAGCAATTAGCTCCTACGAGCAGTACTTC
TRBJ2-3,TRBD2,NA,TRBV2,CASSRLAGVDTQYF,TGTGCCAGCAGCCGGCTAGCGGGAGTGGATACGCAGTATTTT
TRBJ1-1,NA,NA,TRBV28,CASSLGTRFLWSTEAFF,TGTGCCAGCAGTTTGGGGACACGGTTTTTGTGGTCCACTGAAGCTTTCTTT
TRBJ2-7,NA,once,TRBV5-6,CASSLVPVGGEQYF,TGTGCCAGCAGCTTGGTCCCGGTCGGGGGCGAGCAGTACTTC
TRBJ2-5,NA,once,TRBV3-1/TRBV3-2,CASSQDTGALGVTQYF,TGTGCCAGCAGCCAAGATACGGGAGCACTGGGGGTGACCCAGTACTTC
TRBJ2-2,TRBD1,once,TRBV25-1,CASSGWGQGRADTGELFF,TGTGCCAGCAGTGGATGGGGACAGGGAAGGGCGGACACCGGGGAGCTGTTTTTT
TRBJ1-5,NA,NA,TRBV7-9,CASSLVGGPQPQHF,TGTGCCAGCAGCTTAGTTGGGGGCCCTCAGCCCCAGCATTTT
TRBJ2-1,NA,NA,TRBV28,CASSNGFYNEQFF,TGTGCCAGCAGTAACGGGTTCTACAATGAGCAGTTCTTC
TRBJ1-2,NA,NA,TRBV19,CASSNHGGEASGYTF,TGTGCCAGTAGTAATCACGGGGGGGAAGCCTCTGGCTACACCTTC
TRBJ2-2,TRBD1,NA,TRBV9,CASSVGTGATGELFF,TGTGCCAGCAGCGTGGGGACAGGGGCCACCGGGGAGCTGTTTTTT
TRBJ1-1,NA,NA,TRBV5-4,CASSTPGGEAFF,TGTGCCAGCAGCACCCCGGGGGGTGAAGCTTTCTTT
TRBJ2-3,NA,NA,TRBV7-2,CASSLAGVGTDTQYF,TGTGCCAGCAGCTTAGCGGGAGTAGGGACAGATACGCAGTATTTT
TRBJ2-7,TRBD1,NA,TRBV6-5,CASTRTGYEQYF,TGTGCCAGCACTCGGACAGGATACGAGCAGTACTTC
TRBJ1-5,NA,NA,TRBV28,CASSLERRRRNQPQHF,TGTGCCAGCAGTTTAGAGCGCCGCCGAAGGAATCAGCCCCAGCATTTT
TRBJ1-1,NA,NA,TRBV5-8,CASSLAGGVAEAFF,TGTGCCAGCAGCTTGGCCGGGGGGGTCGCTGAAGCTTTCTTT
TRBJ2-1,TRBD2,NA,TRBV7-8,CASNSGSYNEQFF,TGTGCCAGCAATAGCGGGTCCTACAATGAGCAGTTCTTC
TRBJ2-3,TRBD1,NA,TRBV11-2,CASSFALRGPSTDTQYF,TGTGCCAGCAGCTTCGCCCTCAGGGGGCCTAGCACAGATACGCAGTATTTT
TRBJ2-1,TRBD2,many,TRBV13,CASSLTALGLAGGNEQFF,TGTGCCAGCAGCTTAACCGCACTTGGGCTAGCGGGAGGGAATGAGCAGTTCTTC
TRBJ1-6,NA,NA,TRBV3-1/TRBV3-2,CASSQDPIASSGSNSPLHF,TGTGCCAGCAGCCAAGATCCCATAGCCTCCAGTGGTTCGAATTCACCCCTCCACTTT
TRBJ2-1,TRBD2,NA,TRBV15,CATSRDHAGAGNEQFF,TGTGCCACCAGCAGAGATCACGCGGGAGCCGGCAATGAGCAGTTCTTC
TRBJ1-2,NA,NA,TRBV12-3/TRBV12-4,CASSPWGDYGYTF,TGTGCCAGCAGTCCATGGGGGGACTATGGCTACACCTTC
TRBJ2-3,TRBD2,NA,TRBV18,CASSPLGQITGLAGTDTQYF,TGTGCCAGCTCACCACTCGGCCAGATAACGGGACTAGCGGGCACAGATACGCAGTATTTT
TRBJ2-1,TRBD2,NA,TRBV2,CASSGLGGGPDNEQFF,TGTGCCAGCAGCGGTTTGGGGGGAGGGCCCGACAATGAGCAGTTCTTC
TRBJ2-2,NA,NA,TRBV14,CASSLFRGAGAGELFF,TGTGCCAGCAGTCTTTTCCGGGGAGCCGGAGCCGGGGAGCTGTTTTTT
TRBJ2-5,NA,NA,TRBV5-1,CASSLDPLGQGKTQYF,TGCGCCAGCAGCTTGGATCCGCTAGGCCAGGGGAAGACCCAGTACTTC
TRBJ1-5,NA,NA,TRBV5-8,CASSLTGTSPHF,TGTGCCAGCAGCTTAACCGGGACATCGCCGCATTTT
TRBJ2-5,TRBD1,NA,TRBV24-1,CATSHRQGKKETQYF,TGTGCCACCAGTCATAGACAGGGGAAGAAAGAGACCCAGTACTTC
TRBJ1-2,NA,once,TRBV5-1,CASSLGSIAGNYGYTF,TGCGCCAGCAGCTTGGGGTCTATAGCAGGGAACTATGGCTACACCTTC
TRBJ1-3,NA,NA,TRBV4-2,CASSQNIGASGNTIYF,TGTGCCAGCAGCCAAAATATAGGGGCGTCCGGAAACACCATATATTTT
TRBJ2-1,NA,NA,TRBV11-2,CASSLASAINEQFF,TGTGCCAGCAGCTTAGCCTCCGCGATCAATGAGCAGTTCTTC
TRBJ2-7,NA,NA,TRBV19,CASGGIQRREQYF,TGTGCCAGCGGAGGGATTCAAAGGCGAGAGCAGTACTTC
TRBJ2-7,NA,NA,TRBV5-4,CASSLSRERDEQYF,TGTGCCAGCAGCTTAAGTCGGGAGAGGGACGAGCAGTACTTC
TRBJ1-1,NA,NA,TRBV12-3/TRBV12-4,CASSFDLVRAFF,TGTGCCAGCAGTTTTGACTTGGTCCGGGCTTTCTTT
TRBJ1-2,TRBD1,NA,TRBV5-6,CASRSGTGSGYTF,TGTGCCAGCAGGTCCGGGACAGGGTCTGGCTACACCTTC
TRBJ2-1,TRBD2,NA,TRBV5-4,CASSSGTSADYNEQFF,TGTGCCAGCAGCTCGGGGACTAGCGCCGACTACAATGAGCAGTTCTTC
TRBJ1-2,NA,NA,TRBV7-9,CASSLALGGRGYTF,TGTGCCAGCAGCTTAGCGCTGGGAGGGCGAGGCTACACCTTC
TRBJ2-1,TRBD2,NA,TRBV4-1,CASSQDLASGVSYNEQFF,TGCGCCAGCAGCCAAGATCTGGCTAGCGGGGTCTCCTACAATGAGCAGTTCTTC
TRBJ2-5,NA,NA,TRBV18,CASSPPGARETQYF,TGTGCCAGCTCACCACCGGGGGCGCGAGAGACCCAGTACTTC
TRBJ1-5,TRBD1,NA,TRBV4-2,CASSQTGGSGNQPQHF,TGTGCCAGCAGCCAAACAGGGGGCAGCGGCAATCAGCCCCAGCATTTT
TRBJ2-7,TRBD2,NA,TRBV20-1,CSASGSGYYEQYF,TGCAGTGCTAGTGGTAGCGGGTACTACGAGCAGTACTTC
TRBJ1-5,NA,few,TRBV18,CASSPGRGQPQHF,TGTGCCAGCTCACCAGGGAGGGGCCAGCCCCAGCATTTT
TRBJ2-1,NA,NA,TRBV7-8,CASSISYRYEQFF,TGTGCCAGCAGCATATCCTACAGGTATGAGCAGTTCTTC
TRBJ1-3,NA,NA,TRBV7-2,CASSPRGGTGNTIYF,TGTGCCAGCAGCCCTCGCGGCGGGACTGGAAACACCATATATTTT